This T cell receptor beta chain originates from a study of blood T cell repertoires in COVID-19. The germline CDR1 and CDR2 sequences are SGHTA and FQGTGA. This CDR3 is built from 13 residues. Trimming stripped 5 bases from V and 6 bases from J, with 12 bases between. Seattle cases were enrolled at active infection and followed longitudinally. Authors' analysis steps: Nucleated cell number was recorded as an estimate derived from reference gene primer amplification. Some clones are missing from TCRdb's copy, which holds only in-frame ones; the method was immunoSEQ multiplex PCR. V, J and clone size reflect that table, while D and trimming were determined from the DNA. This sample carries some 170,000 clones, roughly 80% of them seen once, and the ten largest clones take approximately 11%.

What was sequenced was peripheral blood. The TCR comes from a woman aged 40 to 50 with COVID-19, enrolled during active disease. The genes are TRBV7-3 and TRBJ2-3; a possible D gene is TRBD1 (5 bases). This CDR3 reads CASSPASGDTQYF. The DNA for the CDR3 is TGTGCCAGCAGCCCGGCCTCAGGGGATACGCAGTATTTT.